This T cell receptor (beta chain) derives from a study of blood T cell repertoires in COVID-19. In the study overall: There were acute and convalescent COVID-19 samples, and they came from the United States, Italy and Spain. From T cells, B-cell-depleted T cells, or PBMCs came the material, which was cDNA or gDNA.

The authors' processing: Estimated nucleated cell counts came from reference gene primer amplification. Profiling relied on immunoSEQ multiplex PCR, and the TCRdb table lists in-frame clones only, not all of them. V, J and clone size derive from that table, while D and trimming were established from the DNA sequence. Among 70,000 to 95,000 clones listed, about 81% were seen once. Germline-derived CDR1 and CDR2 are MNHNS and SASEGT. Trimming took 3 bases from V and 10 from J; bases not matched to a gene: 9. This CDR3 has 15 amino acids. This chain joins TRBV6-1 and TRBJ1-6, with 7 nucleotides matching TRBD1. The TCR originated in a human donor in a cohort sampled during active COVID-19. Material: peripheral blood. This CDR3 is CASSDQGQGGSPLHF. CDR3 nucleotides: TGTGCCAGCAGTGACCAGGGCCAGGGGGGATCACCCCTCCACTTT.